This passage covers 13 T cell receptor beta chains from one sample sequenced in a study of vaccination and CD4 T cells after COVID-19. Their target antigens are unknown. The Oncomine TCR Beta short-read assay generated sequence data from the DNA of cultured CD4+ T cells. In TCRdb, the PCR reads were re-called with MiXCR into one record per CDR3 protein. The sample has 11,000 or so distinct CDR3 sequences, about 40% seen once. Treatment indicated: 10-day PBMC culture with coronavirus spike peptide pools or control peptides (ViraFEST assay). Sequenced input: CD4+ T cells from blood, cultured in vitro. The origin of the receptors is a human donor who had recovered from COVID-19.

The chain combines TRBV7-2 with TRBJ2-3; 12 bases are a match to TRBD2. CDR1 is SGHTA and CDR2 is FQGNSA in the germline V gene. This CDR3 comprises 20 residues. J gave up 1 base and V 3 bases, and 14 bases lay outside the gene matches. The CDR3 spells CASSLRLAGALVSGTDTQYF. As DNA, the CDR3 is TGTGCCAGCAGCTTGCGACTAGCGGGGGCGCTCGTTTCGGGCACAGATACGCAGTATTTT.

The chain couples TRBV7-2 to TRBJ2-3, with 7 bases aligning to TRBD2. CDR1 SGHTA and CDR2 FQGNSA come from the germline V gene. The CDR3 contains 17 residues. The J segment lost 2 bases and the V segment lost 2 bases, leaving 10 bases of the junction unmatched. The CDR3 spells CASSLSYSAGFTDTQYF. The CDR3 nucleotides read TGTGCCAGCAGCTTAAGTTATTCAGCGGGGTTCACAGATACGCAGTATTTT.

This sequence joins TRBV20-1 and TRBJ2-1; 11 nucleotides agree with TRBD2. Unmatched junction bases numbered 8, after V lost 2 bases and J lost 5 bases. Germline values: CDR1 DFQATT, CDR2 SNEGSKA (reference sequence). CDR3 length: 16 amino acids. CDR3 sequence: CSARPRLAGSNNEQFF. CDR3 coding DNA: TGCAGTGCTAGACCCCGACTAGCGGGGAGCAACAATGAGCAGTTCTTC.

V usage is TRBV7-2 and J usage is TRBJ1-5; no reliable D call. The germline V gene encodes CDR1 SGHTA and CDR2 FQGNSA. The V and J ends lost 1 base and 9 bases respectively, with 16 bases between them. The CDR3 has 15 residues. In DNA, the CDR3 is TGTGCCAGCAGCTTAGAAGCTCTTCCCGTGGGGCCCCAGCATTTT. It encodes CASSLEALPVGPQHF.

Only a few counts were recorded for this clonotype. The chain links TRBV12-3 or TRBV12-4 to TRBJ1-1; TRBD1 matches at 7 bases. The CDR3 is made up of 13 amino acids. The V and J ends lost 7 bases and 3 bases, in that order; junction bases with no gene match: 5. CDR3 sequence reads: CASKGGRYTEAFF. The CDR3, as DNA: TGTGCCAGCAAAGGGGGCCGGTACACTGAAGCTTTCTTT.

V is TRBV6-2 or TRBV6-3 and J is TRBJ2-3; D is unclear. The CDR3 extends over 18 amino acids. Trimming took 3 bases from V and 2 from J, leaving 21 bases between them. From germline, CDR1 is MNHEY and CDR2 SVGEGT. The DNA of the CDR3 is TGTGCCAGCAGTTATAATAGCCGTGGGCTCCGGACCACAGATACGCAGTATTTT. Its protein product is CASSYNSRGLRTTDTQYF.

The sample holds a few counts of this clonotype. The chain uses TRBV12-1 and TRBJ2-3; the table gives TRBD2 as D, unverified against the DNA. TRBV12-1 is a pseudogene. The CDR3 covers 14 residues. The CDR3 sequence is CASNQGEDTDTQYF. For the CDR3, the DNA is TGTGCCAGCAACCAAGGGGAGGACACAGATACGCAGTATTTT.

The table lists this clonotype with a few counts. J is TRBJ2-6 and V is TRBV2; D gene ambiguous. V was trimmed by 3 bases and J by 4 bases, leaving 22 bases between them. CDR1 and CDR2 (germline): SNHLY, FYNNEI. The CDR3 is 19 residues long. This CDR3 reads CASSDAVWEFGLGANVLTF. In DNA, the CDR3 is TGTGCCAGCAGTGACGCTGTTTGGGAATTCGGGCTCGGGGCCAACGTCCTGACTTTC.

J is TRBJ2-6 and V is TRBV30; D is undetermined. CDR3 length equals 13 residues. Germline lookup yields CDR1 GTSNPN and CDR2 SVGIG (reference sequence). The ends were cut back, 3 bases at V and 0 bases at J, with 3 bases in the middle. Written as DNA, the CDR3 is TGTGCCTGGAGAAACTCTGGGGCCAACGTCCTGACTTTC. The encoded protein is CAWRNSGANVLTF.

The V call is TRBV20-1, the J call TRBJ2-2; TRBD2 might be the D (5 bases). Trimming took 5 bases from V and 3 from J, leaving 13 bases between them. CDR3 size: 14 residues. The germline V gene encodes CDR1 DFQATT and CDR2 SNEGSKA (reference sequence). The DNA for the CDR3 is TGCAGTGCTCCGGGGATGAGAGACACCGGGGAGCTGTTTTTT. This sequence encodes CSAPGMRDTGELFF.

This chain uses TRBV6-2 or TRBV6-3 with TRBJ1-2; the match to TRBD1 covers 7 bases. CDR1 and CDR2 (germline): MNHEY, SVGEGT. The CDR3 is made up of 15 amino acids. The V gene end was trimmed by 3 bases and the J gene end by 4 bases; junction bases not matched to a gene: 8. In DNA, the CDR3 is TGTGCCAGCAGTTATTCAACAGGGGTCGCCTATGGCTACACCTTC. Its protein product is CASSYSTGVAYGYTF.

Only a few counts were recorded for this clonotype. The chain links TRBV7-8 to TRBJ2-5; D possibly corresponds to TRBD1 (6 bases). Per the germline V gene, CDR1 is SGHVS and CDR2 is FQNEAQ. The CDR3 is made up of 12 amino acids. The V end lost 0 bases, the J end lost 9 bases, and 8 bases lay between the germline ends. CDR3 in DNA: TGTGCCAGCAGCTTAGCGCAGGGGTCCCAGTACTTC. This gives the protein CASSLAQGSQYF. The whole variable domain, remainder taken from reference TRBV7-8 and TRBJ2-5, is GAGVSQSPRYKVAKRGQDVALRCDPISGHVSLFWYQQALGQGPEFLTYFQNEAQLDKSGLPSDRFFAERPEGSVSTLKIQRTQQEDSAVYLCASSLAQGSQYFGPGTRLLVL.

The chain's CDR3 is CASSSGTGYNEQFF. CDR3 sequence (DNA): TGCGCCAGCAGCTCCGGGACAGGGTACAATGAGCAGTTCTTC. The rearrangement uses TRBV5-1 and TRBJ2-1; 9 bases map to TRBD1. The CDR3 runs to 14 residues. The V gene end was trimmed by 3 bases and the J gene end by 4 bases; junction bases not matched to a gene: 2. CDR1 SGHRS and CDR2 YFSETQ come from the germline V gene.